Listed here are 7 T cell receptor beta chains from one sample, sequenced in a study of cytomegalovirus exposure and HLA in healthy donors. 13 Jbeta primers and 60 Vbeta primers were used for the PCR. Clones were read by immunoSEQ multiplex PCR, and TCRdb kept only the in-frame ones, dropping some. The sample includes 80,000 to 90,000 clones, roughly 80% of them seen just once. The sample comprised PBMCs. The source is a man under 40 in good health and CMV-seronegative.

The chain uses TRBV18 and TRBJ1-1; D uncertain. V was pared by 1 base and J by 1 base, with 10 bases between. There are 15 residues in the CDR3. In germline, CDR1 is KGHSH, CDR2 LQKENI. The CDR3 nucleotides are TGTGCCAGCTCACCACGGCGTTCGGGGAACACTGAAGCTTTCTTT. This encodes CASSPRRSGNTEAFF.

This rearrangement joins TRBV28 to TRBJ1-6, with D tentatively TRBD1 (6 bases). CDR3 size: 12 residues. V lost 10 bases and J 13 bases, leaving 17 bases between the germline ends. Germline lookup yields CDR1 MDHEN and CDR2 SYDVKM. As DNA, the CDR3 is TGTGCCACCTGGGGGGGGCCTTCCCCCCTCCACTTT. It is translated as CATWGGPSPLHF.

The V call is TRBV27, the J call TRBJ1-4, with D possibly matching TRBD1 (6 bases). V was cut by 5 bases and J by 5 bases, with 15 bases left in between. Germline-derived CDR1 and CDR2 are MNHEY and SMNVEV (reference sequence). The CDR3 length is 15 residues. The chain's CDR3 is CASSPLQGRNEKLFF. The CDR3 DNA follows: TGTGCCAGCAGTCCCTTACAGGGCCGGAATGAAAAACTGTTTTTT.

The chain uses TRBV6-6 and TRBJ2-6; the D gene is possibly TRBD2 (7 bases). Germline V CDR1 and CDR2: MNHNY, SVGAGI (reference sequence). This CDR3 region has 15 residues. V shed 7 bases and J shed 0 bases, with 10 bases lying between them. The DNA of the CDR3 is TGTGCCAGCACGGGGGGCTTCTCTGGGGCCAACGTCCTGACTTTC. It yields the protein CASTGGFSGANVLTF.

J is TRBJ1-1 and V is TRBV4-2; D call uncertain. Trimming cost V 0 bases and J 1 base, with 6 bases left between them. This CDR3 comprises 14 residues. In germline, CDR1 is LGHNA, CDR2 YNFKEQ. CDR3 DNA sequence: TGTGCCAGCAGCCAAGATTCCCGGAACACTGAAGCTTTCTTT. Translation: CASSQDSRNTEAFF.

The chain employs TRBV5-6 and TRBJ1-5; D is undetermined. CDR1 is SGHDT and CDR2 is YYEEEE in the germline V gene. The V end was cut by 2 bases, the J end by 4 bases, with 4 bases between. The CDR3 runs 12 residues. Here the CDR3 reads CASSFRNQPQHF. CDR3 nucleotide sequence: TGTGCCAGCAGCTTTCGGAATCAGCCCCAGCATTTT.

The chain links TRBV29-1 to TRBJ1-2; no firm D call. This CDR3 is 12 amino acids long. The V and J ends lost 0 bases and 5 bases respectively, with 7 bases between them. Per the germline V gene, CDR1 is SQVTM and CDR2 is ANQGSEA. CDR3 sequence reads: CSVEELTYGYTF. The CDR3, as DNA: TGCAGCGTTGAAGAGCTTACTTATGGCTACACCTTC.